Listed below are T cell receptor beta chains from one sample, sequenced in a study of naive and memory T cell subsets. From the UMI-ligation and nested PCR reads, TCRdb called clonotypes with MiXCR, one entry per CDR3 protein. The table includes tens of thousands of distinct CDR3 sequences, less than 15% detected once. Sequencing was performed on central memory CD4+ T cells from blood. These receptors came from a human donor in good health. CDR3s include the opening cysteine and the closing phenylalanine or tryptophan. Each record gives: D gene, clone size, J gene, V gene, CDR3 protein, CDR3 DNA. D genes are given only for firm matches. The size entry is marked missing in some rows and otherwise reads once, few, many or a size class.

D gene: -
clone size: few
J gene: TRBJ2-1
V gene: TRBV9
CDR3 protein: CASSVGAGSRNEQFF
CDR3 DNA: TGTGCCAGCAGCGTAGGGGCAGGGTCGAGGAATGAGCAGTTCTTC

D gene: -
clone size: -
J gene: TRBJ2-1
V gene: TRBV12-3/TRBV12-4
CDR3 protein: CASNHRRRSYNEQFF
CDR3 DNA: TGTGCCAGCAATCATCGAAGGAGGTCTTACAATGAGCAGTTCTTC

D gene: -
clone size: few
J gene: TRBJ2-7
V gene: TRBV24-1
CDR3 protein: CATSEHGYEQYF
CDR3 DNA: TGTGCCACCAGTGAGCACGGCTACGAGCAGTACTTC

D gene: TRBD2
clone size: -
J gene: TRBJ2-1
V gene: TRBV3-1
CDR3 protein: CASSQGTSGRNEQFF
CDR3 DNA: TGTGCCAGCAGCCAAGGGACTAGCGGGAGGAATGAGCAGTTCTTC

D gene: -
clone size: medium-sized
J gene: TRBJ2-7
V gene: TRBV28
CDR3 protein: CASSTTERSYEQYF
CDR3 DNA: TGTGCCAGCAGTACTACCGAGAGATCCTACGAGCAGTACTTC

D gene: TRBD2
clone size: few
J gene: TRBJ2-5
V gene: TRBV5-1
CDR3 protein: CASSPTRGAETQYF
CDR3 DNA: TGCGCCAGCAGTCCCACGCGGGGGGCAGAGACCCAGTACTTC

D gene: -
clone size: -
J gene: TRBJ1-2
V gene: TRBV21-1
CDR3 protein: CASSKGDRTYGYTF
CDR3 DNA: TGTGCCAGCAGCAAAGGGGACAGAACCTATGGCTACACCTTC

D gene: -
clone size: -
J gene: TRBJ2-7
V gene: TRBV6-5
CDR3 protein: CASSYQTGSYEQYF
CDR3 DNA: TGTGCCAGCAGTTACCAAACGGGTTCCTACGAGCAGTACTTC

D gene: -
clone size: -
J gene: TRBJ2-1
V gene: TRBV28
CDR3 protein: CASSVPQAYNEQFF
CDR3 DNA: TGTGCCAGCAGCGTCCCACAGGCCTACAATGAGCAGTTCTTC

D gene: TRBD2
clone size: -
J gene: TRBJ2-1
V gene: TRBV6-2/TRBV6-3
CDR3 protein: CASRLAGANEQFF
CDR3 DNA: TGTGCCAGCAGACTAGCGGGAGCAAATGAGCAGTTCTTC

D gene: -
clone size: -
J gene: TRBJ1-1
V gene: TRBV19
CDR3 protein: CASRGWTEAFF
CDR3 DNA: TGTGCCAGTAGGGGCTGGACTGAAGCTTTCTTT

D gene: TRBD1
clone size: few
J gene: TRBJ2-1
V gene: TRBV7-2
CDR3 protein: CASSQDRDAYNEQFF
CDR3 DNA: TGTGCCAGCAGTCAAGACAGGGATGCCTACAATGAGCAGTTCTTC

D gene: -
clone size: few
J gene: TRBJ1-3
V gene: TRBV12-3/TRBV12-4
CDR3 protein: CASGEGLPSGNTIYF
CDR3 DNA: TGTGCCAGCGGGGAGGGACTGCCCTCTGGAAACACCATATATTTT

D gene: TRBD1
clone size: -
J gene: TRBJ2-5
V gene: TRBV12-3/TRBV12-4
CDR3 protein: CASSPGTAHLETQYF
CDR3 DNA: TGTGCCAGCAGCCCCGGGACAGCTCACTTAGAGACCCAGTACTTC

D gene: -
clone size: -
J gene: TRBJ2-7
V gene: TRBV5-1
CDR3 protein: CASRSREGASYEQYF
CDR3 DNA: TGCGCCAGCCGCTCACGGGAGGGGGCCTCCTACGAGCAGTACTTC

D gene: TRBD1
clone size: many
J gene: TRBJ2-1
V gene: TRBV6-2/TRBV6-3
CDR3 protein: CASSYDRDRGLTYNEQFF
CDR3 DNA: TGTGCCAGCAGTTACGACCGGGACAGGGGTCTAACCTACAATGAGCAGTTCTTC

D gene: -
clone size: few
J gene: TRBJ1-5
V gene: TRBV5-5
CDR3 protein: CASSLTSLGNQPQHF
CDR3 DNA: TGTGCCAGCAGCTTGACAAGTTTGGGGAATCAGCCCCAGCATTTT

D gene: -
clone size: once
J gene: TRBJ2-1
V gene: TRBV24-1
CDR3 protein: CASHFWVRDSGNDTYNEQFF
CDR3 DNA: TGTGCCAGCCACTTTTGGGTGAGGGACAGCGGGAACGATACCTACAATGAGCAGTTCTTC

D gene: TRBD1
clone size: -
J gene: TRBJ2-7
V gene: TRBV6-2/TRBV6-3
CDR3 protein: CASRTGGLYEQYF
CDR3 DNA: TGTGCCAGCAGGACAGGGGGGTTGTACGAGCAGTACTTC